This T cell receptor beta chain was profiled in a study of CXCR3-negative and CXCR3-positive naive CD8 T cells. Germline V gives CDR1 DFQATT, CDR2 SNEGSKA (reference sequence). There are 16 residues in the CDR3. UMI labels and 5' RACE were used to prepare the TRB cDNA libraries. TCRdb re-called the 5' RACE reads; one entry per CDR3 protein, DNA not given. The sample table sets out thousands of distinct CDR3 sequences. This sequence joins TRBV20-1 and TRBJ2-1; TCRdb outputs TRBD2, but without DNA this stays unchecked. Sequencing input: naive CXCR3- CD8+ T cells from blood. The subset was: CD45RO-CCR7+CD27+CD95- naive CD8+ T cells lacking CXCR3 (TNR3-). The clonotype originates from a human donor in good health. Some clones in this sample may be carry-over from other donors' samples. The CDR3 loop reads CSARDKPGLEYNEQFF.